The 24 T cell receptor beta chains presented below share a single source sample, sequenced in a study of OX40 agonist ivuxolimab in advanced cancers. Produced via immunoSEQ multiplex PCR; TCRdb's table is partial and in-frame only. The sample records about 83,000 clones, approximately 84% being singletons. The material was CD4+ or CD8+ T cells sorted from blood, obtained in a trial of the OX40 agonist ivuxolimab. Receptor source: an adult with an advanced solid tumor such as melanoma, head and neck, liver or kidney cancer.

The chain employs TRBV7-9 and TRBJ2-3, with D possibly being TRBD2 (6 bases). The V gene's germline CDR1 is SEHNR and CDR2 FQNEAQ (reference sequence). The V gene lost 1 base and the J gene lost 6 bases, with 8 bases spanning the gap. CDR3 length equals 13 residues. CDR3 DNA sequence: TGTGCCAGCAGCTTAGGCGGGGCGGATACGCAGTATTTT. Translation gives CASSLGGADTQYF.

This clone occurred once. The chain has TRBV27 and TRBJ1-2, with D uncertain. CDR1 and CDR2 from the germline V gene are MNHEY and SMNVEV (reference sequence). The CDR3 consists of 14 residues. V dropped 6 bases and J dropped 4 bases, with 15 bases sitting between them. The CDR3 DNA is TGTGCCAGCAGCGCGGGTTATAGAAGCTATGGCTACACCTTC. It yields the protein CASSAGYRSYGYTF.

The V gene is TRBV7-8, the J gene TRBJ1-4, with 7 bases matching TRBD1. V trimming: 5 bases; J trimming: 8 bases; junction bases outside the gene matches: 11. The CDR3 is made up of 15 amino acids. Germline CDR1 is SGHVS and CDR2 is FQNEAQ. In nucleotides, the CDR3 is TGTGCCAGCAGCCCCGACCAGGGACAGTGGGAAAAACTGTTTTTT. Its translation: CASSPDQGQWEKLFF.

The V call is TRBV5-8, the J call TRBJ2-3; D remains ambiguous. V was cut by 0 bases and J by 3 bases, with 8 bases left in between. Germline V gene lookup returns CDR1 SGHTS and CDR2 YDEGEE. CDR3 length: 14 amino acids. The CDR3 sequence: CASSLAQRTDTQYF. CDR3 DNA: TGTGCCAGCAGCTTGGCTCAGAGGACAGATACGCAGTATTTT.

J is TRBJ2-3 and V is TRBV19, with 8 positions matching TRBD2. Per the germline V gene, CDR1 is LNHDA and CDR2 is SQIVND (reference sequence). This CDR3 spans 14 amino acids. V dropped 8 bases and J dropped 4; count of bases not matched to a gene: 8. CDR3 DNA sequence: TGTGCCAGTTCTTGGCGGGGGGCCCCAGATACGCAGTATTTT. It yields the protein CASSWRGAPDTQYF.

The chain is built from TRBV6-6 and TRBJ1-4, with D hard to call. Trimming cost V 1 base and J 4 bases, with 13 bases left between them. The V gene's germline CDR1 is MNHNY and CDR2 SVGAGI (reference sequence). The CDR3 consists of 16 residues. In DNA, the CDR3 is TGTGCCAGCAGTTACTTCGCCGGGAGGTTTAATGAAAAACTGTTTTTT. Residues: CASSYFAGRFNEKLFF.

The chain has TRBV7-3 and TRBJ2-1; the D gene could be TRBD1 or TRBD2 (5 bases each). Trimming stripped 4 bases from V and 13 bases from J, with 17 bases between. The CDR3 consists of 13 residues. In germline, CDR1 is SGHTA, CDR2 FQGTGA. DNA for the CDR3: TGTGCCAGCAGCTCCGTAGGAGACGGGGACCAGTTCTTC. Translation: CASSSVGDGDQFF.

This chain links TRBV4-1 with TRBJ1-2, with 8 bases fitting TRBD1. J lost 6 bases, V lost 1 base, and 7 bases had no gene match. The germline gives CDR1 MGHRA, CDR2 YSYEKL. CDR3 length equals 15 residues. CDR3 residues: CASSQVQGAVNGYTF. The CDR3 region has the DNA TGCGCCAGCAGCCAAGTTCAGGGGGCTGTCAATGGCTACACCTTC.

CDR3 in amino acids: CASSLIRAAEAFF. The CDR3 DNA is TGCGCCAGCAGCTTGATCCGGGCGGCTGAAGCTTTCTTT. The V gene is TRBV5-1, the J gene TRBJ1-1, with D hard to call. CDR1 SGHRS and CDR2 YFSETQ come from the germline V gene. CDR3 length equals 13 residues. Trimming left V 1 base short and J 6 bases short, with 10 bases between.

The chain combines TRBV30 with TRBJ1-1; 8 bases fit TRBD1. Germline V gene sequence: CDR1 GTSNPN, CDR2 SVGIG (reference sequence). This CDR3 has 14 residues. With V trimmed by 0 bases and J by 1 base, 1 base remained unmatched. CDR3 loop: CAWSVGQGNTEAFF. CDR3 coding DNA: TGTGCCTGGAGTGTTGGACAGGGGAACACTGAAGCTTTCTTT.

CDR3 nucleotide sequence: TGTGCCAGCAGTTACTCGATACACCTCGAGAGGTACGAGCAGTACTTC. Its protein product is CASSYSIHLERYEQYF. The genes are TRBV6-5 and TRBJ2-5; D gene unclear. With the DNA end fitting TRBJ2-7 better, the J assignment may be wrong. The CDR3 loop spans 16 amino acids. CDR1 is MNHEY and CDR2 is SVGAGI in the germline V gene.

This clone was detected only a few times. This chain joins TRBV19 and TRBJ1-5; the match to TRBD1 covers 8 bases. Losses at the gene ends were 3 bases for V and 5 bases for J; bases not matched to a gene: 6. Germline V gene data show CDR1 as LNHDA and CDR2 as SQIVND (reference sequence). The CDR3 covers 15 residues. The CDR3 DNA reads TGTGCCAGTAGTATGTATGGACAGGGCGATCAGCCCCAGCATTTT. Its translation: CASSMYGQGDQPQHF.

The chain has TRBV5-4 and TRBJ2-3; D uncertain. The CDR3 has 13 amino acids. Trimming shortened V by 2 bases and J by 0 bases, and 4 bases separated the two germline ends. The germline V gene has CDR1 SGHNT and CDR2 YYREEE (reference sequence). The CDR3 protein is CASSFVSTDTQYF. The CDR3 DNA reads as TGTGCCAGCAGCTTCGTAAGCACAGATACGCAGTATTTT.

The chain links TRBV5-1 to TRBJ1-1; D gene unclear. Looked up from germline, CDR1 is SGHRS and CDR2 is YFSETQ. The CDR3 extends over 14 amino acids. Between the trimmed V and J ends, which lost 2 bases and 1 base, there was a span of 9 bases. CDR3 DNA sequence: TGCGCCAGCAGCTTTCTGGGCGGGAACACTGAAGCTTTCTTT. It codes for CASSFLGGNTEAFF.

CDR3 protein: CACPASCHEQYF. CDR3 nucleotides: TGTGCCTGCCCGGCTAGCTGTCACGAGCAGTACTTC. The rearrangement uses TRBV6-4 and TRBJ2-7, with D possibly TRBD2 on 5 matching bases. Germline V gene data show CDR1 as MRHNA and CDR2 as SNTAGT. This CDR3 contains 12 residues. The V and J ends lost 11 bases and 5 bases respectively, with 16 bases between them.

The chain employs TRBV2 and TRBJ2-2; TRBD1 is a possible D gene (6 bases). CDR1 SNHLY and CDR2 FYNNEI come from the germline V gene. With 7 bases removed from V and 0 bases from J, the gap between germline ends came to 12 bases. The CDR3 is 15 residues long. The CDR3 DNA is TGTGCCAGCACCTCTACAGGGACGAACACCGGGGAGCTGTTTTTT. Residues: CASTSTGTNTGELFF.

The V call is TRBV7-9, the J call TRBJ2-3; a weak D match, TRBD1 (6 bases). The V gene lost 1 base and the J gene lost 0 bases, with 14 bases spanning the gap. CDR1 is SEHNR and CDR2 is FQNEAQ in the germline V gene (reference sequence). The CDR3 runs to 17 residues. The CDR3 reads CASSLGTHRDSTDTQYF. The CDR3 nucleotides are TGTGCCAGCAGCTTAGGGACCCACAGGGACAGCACAGATACGCAGTATTTT.

J is TRBJ2-3 and V is TRBV7-2; D might be TRBD2 (7 bases). V lost 2 bases, J lost 1 base, and 10 bases lay in between. Germline V CDR1 and CDR2: SGHTA, FQGNSA. The CDR3 has 15 residues. The CDR3 sequence: CASSLRGAGTDTQYF. The CDR3 DNA sequence: TGTGCCAGCAGCTTACGGGGGGCGGGCACAGATACGCAGTATTTT.

The J gene is TRBJ2-1, the V gene TRBV5-1, with 10 bases that match TRBD2. The CDR3 extends over 15 amino acids. The germline V gene has CDR1 SGHRS and CDR2 YFSETQ. The V gene end was trimmed by 3 bases and the J gene end by 0 bases; junction bases not matched to a gene: 0. CDR3 sequence (DNA): TGCGCCAGCAGCTCTAGCGGGAGCTCCTACAATGAGCAGTTCTTC. Translated, it gives CASSSSGSSYNEQFF. The full variable domain, with the rest looked up from reference TRBV5-1 and TRBJ2-1, is KAGVTQTPRYLIKTRGQQVTLSCSPISGHRSVSWYQQTPGQGLQFLFEYFSETQRNKGNFPGRFSGRQFSNSRSEMNVSTLELGDSALYLCASSSSGSSYNEQFFGPGTRLTVL.

The chain combines TRBV2 with TRBJ2-7; TRBD2 agrees at 7 bases. The CDR3 length is 15 residues. The ends lost 3 bases at V and 2 bases at J; junction bases unmatched: 7. CDR1 and CDR2 from the germline V gene are SNHLY and FYNNEI. CDR3 in amino acids: CASSEGGGRPYEQYF. In DNA, the CDR3 is TGTGCCAGCAGTGAGGGTGGCGGGAGACCCTACGAGCAGTACTTC.

V gene TRBV19 combines with J gene TRBJ2-1; maybe TRBD1 (6 bases). CDR1 and CDR2 from the germline V gene are LNHDA and SQIVND (reference sequence). Between the trimmed V and J ends, which lost 5 bases and 0 bases, there was a span of 17 bases. The CDR3 sequence is 17 residues long. The CDR3 DNA reads as TGTGCCAGTAGTCCGCCAGGGGATAGTAGCTCCTACAATGAGCAGTTCTTC. Protein: CASSPPGDSSSYNEQFF.

The chain joins TRBV10-2 to TRBJ1-1; 7 bases match TRBD1. The CDR3 is made up of 15 amino acids. The junction had 12 bases not matched to a gene; V was cut back by 7 bases and J by 4 bases. CDR1 and CDR2 from the germline V gene are WSHSY and SAAADI. The CDR3 sequence is CASILRGGQGTEAFF. DNA for the CDR3: TGCGCCAGCATTCTCAGGGGGGGGCAAGGCACTGAAGCTTTCTTT.

The V gene is TRBV6-5, the J gene TRBJ1-2, with TRBD1 matching over 9 bases. J lost 6 bases, V lost 7 bases, and 12 bases had no gene match. The CDR3 is 15 amino acids. Germline CDR1 and CDR2: MNHEY and SVGAGI. The CDR3 bases are TGTGCCAGCAAGACAGGGGGGCGATGGCTCGATGGCTACACCTTC. Translated: CASKTGGRWLDGYTF.

Points on this clone: Other DNA sequences in this sample translate to the same CDR3. The CDR3 DNA follows: TGTGCCAGCAGCTCGACACCTACTGGAAACACCATATATTTT. Its translation: CASSSTPTGNTIYF. This chain uses TRBV7-2 with TRBJ1-3; no clear D. Trimming pared 4 bases from V and 2 bases from J, leaving 9 bases between. CDR3 size: 14 residues. Germline V CDR1 and CDR2: SGHTA, FQGNSA.